This T cell receptor beta chain is drawn from a study of OX40 agonist ivuxolimab in advanced cancers. Regarding this clone: The antigen remains undetermined.

Germline V gene lookup returns CDR1 SGDLS and CDR2 YYNGEE. The CDR3 extends over 16 amino acids. V gave up 0 bases and J gave up 5 bases; unmatched junction bases: 8. Findings and caveats of the study: The mean number of expanded clones was higher in CD8+ T cells than in CD4+. At doses 0.1 to 3.0 mg/kg, CD4+ and CD8+ clones expanded.

Sequencing was performed with immunoSEQ multiplex PCR; in TCRdb, only in-frame clones are kept and a portion is missing. The data contain some 16,000 clones, around 80% of them singletons. Material: CD4+ or CD8+ T cells sorted from blood, obtained in a trial of the OX40 agonist ivuxolimab. This sequence joins TRBV9 and TRBJ2-7; 10 positions match TRBD2. The TCR comes from an adult with an advanced solid tumor such as melanoma, head and neck, liver or kidney cancer. The CDR3 DNA reads as TGTGCCAGCAGCGTAGAGGGGGCTAGCGGGAGCCACGAGCAGTACTTC. Translation gives CASSVEGASGSHEQYF.